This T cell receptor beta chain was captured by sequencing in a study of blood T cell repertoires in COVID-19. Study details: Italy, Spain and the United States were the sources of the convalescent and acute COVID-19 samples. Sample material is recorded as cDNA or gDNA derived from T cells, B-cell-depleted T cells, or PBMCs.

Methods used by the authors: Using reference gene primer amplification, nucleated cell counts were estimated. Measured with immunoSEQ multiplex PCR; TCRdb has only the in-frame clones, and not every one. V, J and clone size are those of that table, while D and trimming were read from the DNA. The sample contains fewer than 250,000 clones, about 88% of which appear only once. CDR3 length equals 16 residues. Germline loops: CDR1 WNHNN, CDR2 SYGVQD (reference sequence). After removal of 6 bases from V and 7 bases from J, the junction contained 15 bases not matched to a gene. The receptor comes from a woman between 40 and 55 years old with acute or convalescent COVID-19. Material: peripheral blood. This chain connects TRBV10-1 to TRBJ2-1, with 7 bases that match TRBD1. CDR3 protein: CASSASVTGSLNEQFF. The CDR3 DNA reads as TGCGCCAGCAGCGCGAGTGTGACAGGGTCCCTAAATGAGCAGTTCTTC.